Below, one T cell receptor (beta chain) is given with its context. The data were taken from a study of blood T cell repertoires in COVID-19. Libraries were prepared by immunoSEQ multiplex PCR; TCRdb keeps only in-frame clonotypes and omits some of them. The sample consists of roughly 400,000 clones, 85% to 90% of them appearing once. Germline-derived CDR1 and CDR2 are SNHLY and FYNNEI. There are 16 residues in the CDR3. V was pared by 6 bases and J by 2 bases, with 9 bases of the junction left unmatched. The TCR originated in a woman aged 45-59 years who had recovered from COVID-19. The chain links TRBV2 to TRBJ2-1; TRBD2 aligns across 8 bases. The sequenced sample consisted of PBMCs or T cells enriched from blood (not recorded which). CDR3 residues: CASRPQRGLTYNEQFF. The CDR3 nucleotides are TGTGCCAGCAGGCCACAGCGGGGGCTGACCTACAATGAGCAGTTCTTC.